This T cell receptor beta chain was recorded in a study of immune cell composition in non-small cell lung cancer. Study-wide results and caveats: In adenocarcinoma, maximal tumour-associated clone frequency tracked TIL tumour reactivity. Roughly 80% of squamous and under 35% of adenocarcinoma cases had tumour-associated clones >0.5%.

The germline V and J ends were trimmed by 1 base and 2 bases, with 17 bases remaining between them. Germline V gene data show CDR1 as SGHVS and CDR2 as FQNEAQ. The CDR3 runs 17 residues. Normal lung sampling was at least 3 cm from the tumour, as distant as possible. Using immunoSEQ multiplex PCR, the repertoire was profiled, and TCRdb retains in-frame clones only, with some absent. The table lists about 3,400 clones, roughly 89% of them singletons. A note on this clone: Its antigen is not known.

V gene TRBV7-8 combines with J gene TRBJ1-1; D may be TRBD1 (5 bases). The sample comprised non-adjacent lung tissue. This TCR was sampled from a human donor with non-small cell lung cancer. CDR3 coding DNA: TGTGCCAGCAGCTTAGTGGGGTTCGGCAGGGCAAACACTGAAGCTTTCTTT. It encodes CASSLVGFGRANTEAFF.